This paragraph covers one T cell receptor beta chain sequence. The sample is drawn from a study of blood T cell repertoires in COVID-19. Looking at the study overall: T cells, B-cell-depleted T cells, or PBMCs provided the cDNA or gDNA that served as material.

Original processing methods: Reference gene primer amplification gave estimated nucleated cell counts. Here immunoSEQ multiplex PCR was the method, and the copy in TCRdb shows in-frame clones only, minus some. That table gives V, J and clone size, and the DNA gave D and trimming. This sample carries roughly 150,000 clones, approximately 85% of them seen once, and the ten largest clones take around 2.9%. The sequence came from a man between 50 and 59 years old with acute or convalescent COVID-19. The source material was peripheral blood.

CDR3 in DNA: TGCGCCAGCAGCTTCGGACTAGCGGGAGGTGCAGATACGCAGTATTTT. Translating it yields CASSFGLAGGADTQYF. V is TRBV5-1 and J is TRBJ2-3, with TRBD2 identical over 14 bases. The CDR3 is 16 residues long. Germline lookup yields CDR1 SGHRS and CDR2 YFSETQ. Losses at the gene ends were 2 bases for V and 4 bases for J; bases not matched to a gene: 3.